The 17 T cell receptor beta chains in this list originate from one sample, sequenced in a study of shared clonotypes between healthy human individuals. TCRdb keeps only in-frame clones here, not all; method: immunoSEQ multiplex PCR. The sample lists millions of clones, roughly 95% seen once, with 0.13% in the top ten. The sample consisted of naive CD4+ T cells sorted from blood. Subset specified: CD45RA+ positively selected. The source is a man between 18 and 35 years old in good health.

This chain uses TRBV2 with TRBJ2-5; unclear D gene. The V and J ends lost 1 base and 12 bases respectively, with 9 bases between them. CDR1 and CDR2 (germline): SNHLY, FYNNEI. The CDR3 totals 11 residues. The CDR3 loop reads CASSEGPVKYF. The DNA of the CDR3 is TGTGCCAGCAGTGAAGGTCCTGTGAAGTACTTC. The variable domain in full, completed from reference TRBV2 and TRBJ2-5, reads EPEVTQTPSHQVTQMGQEVILRCVPISNHLYFYWYRQILGQKVEFLVSFYNNEISEKSEIFDDQFSVERPDGSNFTLKIRSTKLEDSAMYFCASSEGPVKYFGPGTRLLVL.

This clone came up once. The V and J genes are TRBV7-6 and TRBJ2-1; D possibly corresponds to TRBD1 (6 bases). CDR1 is SGHVS and CDR2 is FNYEAQ in the germline V gene. Trimming shortened V by 5 bases and J by 15 bases, and 14 bases separated the two germline ends. CDR3 length: 11 residues. CDR3 in amino acids: CASSTGTTGFF. CDR3 sequence (DNA): TGTGCCAGCAGCACCGGGACAACTGGGTTCTTC.

The chain links TRBV6-1 to TRBJ2-1, with D perhaps TRBD1 (5 bases). Germline CDR1 MNHNS, CDR2 SASEGT. Between the trimmed V and J ends, which lost 2 bases and 7 bases, there was a span of 15 bases. The CDR3 covers 15 residues. The DNA for the CDR3 is TGTGCCAGCAGTGAAAGGCGGTTAAGGGGTAATGAGCAGTTCTTC. Protein: CASSERRLRGNEQFF.

The chain joins TRBV18 to TRBJ1-6; tentatively, D is TRBD1 (6 bases). The CDR3 spans 15 residues. CDR1 KGHSH and CDR2 LQKENI come from the germline V gene. The V and J ends lost 3 bases and 5 bases respectively, with 11 bases between them. The DNA for the CDR3 is TGTGCCAGCTCACCCCTACGACAGGATAATTCACCCCTCCACTTT. It translates to CASSPLRQDNSPLHF. The full variable domain, completed using reference TRBV18 and TRBJ1-6, is NAGVMQNPRHLVRRRGQEARLRCSPMKGHSHVYWYRQLPEEGLKFMVYLQKENIIDESGMPKERFSAEFPKEGPSILRIQQVVRGDSAAYFCASSPLRQDNSPLHFGNGTRLTVT.

This clone was seen just once. The CDR3 DNA sequence: TGTGCCTGGAGTCTCGGGAGAAATAACTATGGCTACACCTTC. This encodes CAWSLGRNNYGYTF. The V and J genes are TRBV30 and TRBJ1-2; the D is unclear. Germline lookup yields CDR1 GTSNPN and CDR2 SVGIG (reference sequence). V dropped 2 bases and J dropped 1 base, with 11 bases sitting between them. This CDR3 contains 14 residues.

The chain couples TRBV29-1 to TRBJ2-5; 7 bases fit TRBD1. The CDR3 totals 13 residues. Looked up from germline, CDR1 is SQVTM and CDR2 is ANQGSEA. With V trimmed by 4 bases and J by 1 base, 3 bases remained unmatched. CDR3 coding DNA: TGCAGCGTTGCCCGGGACAGCCAAGAGACCCAGTACTTC. It codes for CSVARDSQETQYF.

This clone has only one observation. This chain joins TRBV5-4 and TRBJ2-5; 10 nucleotides match TRBD2. Trimming removed 0 bases from V and 1 base from J; junction bases left unmatched: 3. The CDR3 is made up of 16 amino acids. Per germline, CDR1 SGHNT and CDR2 YYREEE (reference sequence). The CDR3 coding sequence is TGTGCCAGCAGCTTGGCGCAGCGGGGGGGCCAAGAGACCCAGTACTTC. It yields the protein CASSLAQRGGQETQYF.

This rearrangement joins TRBV14 to TRBJ1-6, with D maybe TRBD1 (5 bases). V lost 3 bases and J lost 7, with 10 bases in between. The CDR3 is 14 amino acids. Germline CDR1 and CDR2: SGHDN and FVKESK. The CDR3 nucleotides are TGTGCCAGCAGCCAGTTGGGGGGGAATTCACCCCTCCACTTT. The encoded protein is CASSQLGGNSPLHF.

The chain has TRBV28 and TRBJ1-2, with 10 bases that match TRBD1. The CDR3 runs 16 residues. Germline V gives CDR1 MDHEN, CDR2 SYDVKM. The J segment lost 6 bases and the V segment lost 1 base, leaving 8 bases of the junction unmatched. DNA of the CDR3: TGTGCCAGCAGTTTATCTTGGTGGACAGGGGGGAATGGCTACACCTTC. It codes for CASSLSWWTGGNGYTF.

The chain employs TRBV28 and TRBJ1-1; D gene ambiguous. Germline V gene lookup returns CDR1 MDHEN and CDR2 SYDVKM. The ends were cut back, 2 bases at V and 10 bases at J, with 11 bases in the middle. There are 12 residues in the CDR3. CDR3 sequence reads: CASSLPGSGAFF. CDR3 coding DNA: TGTGCCAGCAGTTTACCGGGCTCTGGAGCTTTCTTT.

The chain joins TRBV21-1 to TRBJ2-7; the table's D call, TRBD2, was not checked against the DNA. TRBV21-1 is deemed a pseudogene. CDR3 length: 18 amino acids. The CDR3 loop is CASSPVLAGGPNSYEQYF. In DNA form, the CDR3 reads TGTGCCAGCAGCCCAGTATTAGCGGGAGGGCCTAACTCTTACGAGCAGTACTTC.

V usage is TRBV4-1 and J usage is TRBJ2-2, with D perhaps matching TRBD1 (6 bases). V lost 3 bases to trimming and J lost 7 bases, with 18 bases between them. There are 16 residues in the CDR3. The germline V gene has CDR1 MGHRA and CDR2 YSYEKL. CDR3 residues: CASSQVGPWGHGELFF. In DNA form, the CDR3 reads TGCGCCAGCAGCCAGGTGGGACCCTGGGGGCACGGGGAGCTGTTTTTT.

The V gene is TRBV5-1, the J gene TRBJ1-1; D gene unclear. Trimming left V 0 bases short and J 1 base short, with 10 bases between. The CDR3 runs to 15 residues. CDR1 is SGHRS, CDR2 YFSETQ, per germline. The CDR3 region has the DNA TGCGCCAGCAGCTTGGGAAGCTTTTCGAACACTGAAGCTTTCTTT. It yields the protein CASSLGSFSNTEAFF.

The gene calls are TRBV18 and TRBJ2-1; 11 bases map to TRBD2. Germline assignment: CDR1 KGHSH and CDR2 LQKENI. The junction had 16 bases not matched to a gene; V was cut back by 0 bases and J by 9 bases. This CDR3 is built from 19 residues. CDR3: CASSPPALAGGTVVGEQFF. The DNA of the CDR3 is TGTGCCAGCTCACCACCGGCGCTAGCGGGAGGAACGGTTGTGGGTGAGCAGTTCTTC. Using reference TRBV18 and TRBJ2-1 for the parts outside the CDR3, the full variable domain is NAGVMQNPRHLVRRRGQEARLRCSPMKGHSHVYWYRQLPEEGLKFMVYLQKENIIDESGMPKERFSAEFPKEGPSILRIQQVVRGDSAAYFCASSPPALAGGTVVGEQFFGPGTRLTVL.

This chain connects TRBV4-2 to TRBJ2-7; the match to TRBD2 covers 11 bases. The V gene's germline CDR1 is LGHNA and CDR2 YNFKEQ. The CDR3 has 16 amino acids. The trim removed 4 bases at V and 5 bases at J, leaving 10 bases unmatched. In DNA form, the CDR3 reads TGTGCCAGCAGCCGAAATTTAGCGGGGGGGGATAACGAGCAGTACTTC. Its protein product is CASSRNLAGGDNEQYF.

The chain employs TRBV28 and TRBJ2-3; the D gene is possibly TRBD1 (6 bases). Germline lookup yields CDR1 MDHEN and CDR2 SYDVKM. CDR3 length: 14 residues. Trimming removed 5 bases at V and 0 bases at J, with 9 bases between. CDR3 nucleotide sequence: TGTGCCAGCAGTAGCGGACAGAGCACAGATACGCAGTATTTT. Residues: CASSSGQSTDTQYF.

The genes are TRBV4-3 and TRBJ2-1; 12 nucleotides line up with TRBD2. Unmatched junction bases numbered 5, after V lost 4 bases and J lost 1 base. The germline V gene encodes CDR1 LGHNA and CDR2 YSLEER. The CDR3 has 17 amino acids. Here the CDR3 reads CASSPGTSGHSYNEQFF. CDR3 sequence (DNA): TGCGCCAGCAGCCCTGGGACTAGCGGGCATTCCTACAATGAGCAGTTCTTC.